Below are 3 T cell receptor beta chains sequenced from a single sample in a study of technical replicates of blood from a few donors. The assay was immunoSEQ multiplex PCR, and TCRdb's table has in-frame clones only and misses some. Altogether tens of thousands of clones are present, around 87% being singletons, with the ten largest covering just over 5%. Material: PBMCs. These receptors originate from a human donor in good health. Some clones in this sample may be carry-over from other donors' samples.

This chain connects TRBV7-2 to TRBJ2-7; the match to TRBD2 covers 10 bases. V lost 5 bases and J lost 2; bases outside the gene matches: 6. Germline CDR1 reads SGHTA; CDR2 reads FQGNSA. This CDR3 spans 15 amino acids. The CDR3 is CASSARTSGPYEQYF. CDR3 in DNA: TGTGCCAGCAGCGCCCGGACTAGCGGTCCCTACGAGCAGTACTTC. The full variable domain, rest sourced from reference TRBV7-2 and TRBJ2-7, is GAGVSQSPSNKVTEKGKDVELRCDPISGHTALYWYRQSLGQGLEFLIYFQGNSAPDKSGLPSDRFSAERTGGSVSTLTIQRTQQEDSAVYLCASSARTSGPYEQYFGPGTRLTVT.

This clone was observed once. The J gene is TRBJ2-7, the V gene TRBV11-2; D might be TRBD2 (6 bases). Trimming took off 1 base at V and 8 bases at J, with 9 bases between the two ends. Germline CDR1 is SGHAT and CDR2 is FQNNGV. The CDR3 spans 12 residues. The CDR3 DNA reads TGTGCCAGCAGCTTAGGACTAGACCAGCAGTACTTC. As protein: CASSLGLDQQYF.

This sequence joins TRBV5-4 and TRBJ1-1; 9 bases are shared with TRBD1. This CDR3 has 17 amino acids. Per germline, CDR1 SGHNT and CDR2 YYREEE (reference sequence). The trim removed 0 bases at V and 1 base at J, leaving 7 bases unmatched. The DNA for the CDR3 is TGTGCCAGCAGCTTGGGGGGGACAGGGAAAGGGAACACTGAAGCTTTCTTT. As protein: CASSLGGTGKGNTEAFF.